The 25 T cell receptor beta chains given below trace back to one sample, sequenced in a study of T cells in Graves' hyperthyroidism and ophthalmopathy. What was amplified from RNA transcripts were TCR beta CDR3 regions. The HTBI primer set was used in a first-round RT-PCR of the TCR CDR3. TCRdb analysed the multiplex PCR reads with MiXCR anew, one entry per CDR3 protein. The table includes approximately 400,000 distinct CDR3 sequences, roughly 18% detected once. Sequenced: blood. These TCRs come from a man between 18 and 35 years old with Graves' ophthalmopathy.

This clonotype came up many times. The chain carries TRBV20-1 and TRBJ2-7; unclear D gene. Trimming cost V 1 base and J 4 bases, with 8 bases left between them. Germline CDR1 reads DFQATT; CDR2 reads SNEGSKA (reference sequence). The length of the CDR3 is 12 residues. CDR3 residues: CSARAHSYEQYF. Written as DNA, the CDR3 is TGCAGTGCTAGAGCCCACTCGTACGAGCAGTACTTC.

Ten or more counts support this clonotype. The CDR3 bases are TGTGCCAGCAGTAACGGACAGGGGGCCACAGATACGCAGTATTTT. This sequence encodes CASSNGQGATDTQYF. The V and J genes are TRBV2 and TRBJ2-3, with 11 nucleotides matching TRBD1. The length of the CDR3 is 15 residues. Germline CDR1 SNHLY, CDR2 FYNNEI. Trimming removed 5 bases from V and 2 bases from J; junction bases left unmatched: 3.

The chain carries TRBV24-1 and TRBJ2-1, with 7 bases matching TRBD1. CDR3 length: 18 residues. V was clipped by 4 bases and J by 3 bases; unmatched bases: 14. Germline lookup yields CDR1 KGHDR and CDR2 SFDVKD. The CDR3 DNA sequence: TGTGCCACCAGTGAATCCTCCGGGACAGACGTTGACTACAATGAGCAGTTCTTC. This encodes CATSESSGTDVDYNEQFF.

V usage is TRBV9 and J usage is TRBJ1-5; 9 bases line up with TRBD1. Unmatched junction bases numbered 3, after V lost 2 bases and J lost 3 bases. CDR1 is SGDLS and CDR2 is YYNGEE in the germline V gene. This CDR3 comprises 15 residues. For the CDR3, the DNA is TGTGCCAGCAGCGTGGGACAGGGCTTCAATCAGCCCCAGCATTTT. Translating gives CASSVGQGFNQPQHF.

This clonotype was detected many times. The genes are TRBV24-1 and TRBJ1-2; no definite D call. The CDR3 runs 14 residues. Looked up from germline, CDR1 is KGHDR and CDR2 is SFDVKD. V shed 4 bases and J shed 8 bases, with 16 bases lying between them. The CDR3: CATSEGSTGRGYTF. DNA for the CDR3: TGTGCCACCAGTGAGGGCTCCACCGGCCGGGGCTACACCTTC.

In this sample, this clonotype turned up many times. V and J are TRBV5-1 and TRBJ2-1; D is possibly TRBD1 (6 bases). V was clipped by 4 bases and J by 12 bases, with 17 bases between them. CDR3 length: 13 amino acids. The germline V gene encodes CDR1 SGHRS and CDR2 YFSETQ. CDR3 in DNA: TGCGCCAGCAGCGGATCGACAGGTCCCCCGCAGTTCTTC. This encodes CASSGSTGPPQFF.

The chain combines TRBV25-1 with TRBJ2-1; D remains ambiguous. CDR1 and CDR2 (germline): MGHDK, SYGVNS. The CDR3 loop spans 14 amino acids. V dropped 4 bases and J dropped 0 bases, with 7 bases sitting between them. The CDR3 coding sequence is TGTGCCAGCAGTGCAGCCACCTCCTACAATGAGCAGTTCTTC. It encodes CASSAATSYNEQFF.

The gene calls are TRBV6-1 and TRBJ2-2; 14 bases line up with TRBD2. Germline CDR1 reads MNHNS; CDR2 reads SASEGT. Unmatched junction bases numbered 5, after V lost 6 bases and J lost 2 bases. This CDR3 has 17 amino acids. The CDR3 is CASRWTSGGTNTGELFF. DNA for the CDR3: TGTGCCAGCAGGTGGACTAGCGGGGGGACTAACACCGGGGAGCTGTTTTTT.

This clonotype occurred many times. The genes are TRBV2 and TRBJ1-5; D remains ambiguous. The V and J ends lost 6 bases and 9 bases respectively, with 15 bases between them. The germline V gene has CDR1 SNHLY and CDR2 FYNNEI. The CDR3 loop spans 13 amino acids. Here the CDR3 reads CASRGASGRPQHF. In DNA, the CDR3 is TGTGCCAGCAGGGGTGCCTCTGGGCGGCCCCAGCATTTT.

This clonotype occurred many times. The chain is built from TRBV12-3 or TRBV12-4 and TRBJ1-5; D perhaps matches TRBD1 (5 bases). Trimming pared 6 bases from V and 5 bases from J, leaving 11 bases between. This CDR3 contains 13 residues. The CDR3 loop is CASRPGRYQPQHF. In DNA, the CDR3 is TGTGCCAGCAGACCAGGGAGATATCAGCCCCAGCATTTT.

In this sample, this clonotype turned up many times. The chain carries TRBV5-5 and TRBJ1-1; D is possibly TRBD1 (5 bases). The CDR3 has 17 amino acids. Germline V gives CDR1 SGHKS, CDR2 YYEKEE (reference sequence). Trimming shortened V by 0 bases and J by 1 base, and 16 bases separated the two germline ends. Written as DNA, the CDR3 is TGTGCCAGCAGCTTGGCCGGACGGGACCATTGGAACACTGAAGCTTTCTTT. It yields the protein CASSLAGRDHWNTEAFF.

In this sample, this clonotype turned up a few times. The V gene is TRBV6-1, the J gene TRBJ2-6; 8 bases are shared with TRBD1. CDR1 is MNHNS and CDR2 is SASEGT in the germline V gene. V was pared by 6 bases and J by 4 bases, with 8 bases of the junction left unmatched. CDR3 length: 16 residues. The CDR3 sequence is CASSLSGGMGANVLTF. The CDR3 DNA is TGTGCCAGCAGCCTTTCAGGGGGCATGGGGGCCAACGTCCTGACTTTC.

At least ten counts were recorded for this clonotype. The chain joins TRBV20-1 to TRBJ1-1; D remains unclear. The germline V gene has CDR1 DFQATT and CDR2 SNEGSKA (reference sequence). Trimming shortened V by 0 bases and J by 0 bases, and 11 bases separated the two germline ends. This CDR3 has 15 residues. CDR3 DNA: TGCAGTGCTAGAGAAAGGGTAGCAGTGAACACTGAAGCTTTCTTT. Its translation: CSARERVAVNTEAFF.

Written as DNA, the CDR3 is TGTGCCACCAGTGATAGGTTGGGCCCCGATCAGCCCCAGCATTTT. Amino acids: CATSDRLGPDQPQHF. The gene calls are TRBV24-1 and TRBJ1-5; the D is unclear. Trimming left V 3 bases short and J 5 bases short, with 13 bases between. The CDR3 length is 15 residues. Per germline, CDR1 KGHDR and CDR2 SFDVKD.

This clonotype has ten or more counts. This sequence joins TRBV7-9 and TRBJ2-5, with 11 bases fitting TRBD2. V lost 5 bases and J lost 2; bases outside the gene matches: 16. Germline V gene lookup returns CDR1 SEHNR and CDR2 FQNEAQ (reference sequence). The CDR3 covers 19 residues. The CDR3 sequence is CASSQPRLGASGGQETQYF. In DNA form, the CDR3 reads TGTGCCAGCAGCCAACCCCGGCTAGGGGCTAGCGGGGGGCAAGAGACCCAGTACTTC.

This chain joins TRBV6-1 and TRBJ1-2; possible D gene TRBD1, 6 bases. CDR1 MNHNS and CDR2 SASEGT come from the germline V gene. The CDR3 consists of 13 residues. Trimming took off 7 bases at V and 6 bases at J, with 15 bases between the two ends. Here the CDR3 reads CASNAGEGDGYTF. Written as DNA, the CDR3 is TGTGCCAGCAACGCAGGGGAGGGTGATGGCTACACCTTC.

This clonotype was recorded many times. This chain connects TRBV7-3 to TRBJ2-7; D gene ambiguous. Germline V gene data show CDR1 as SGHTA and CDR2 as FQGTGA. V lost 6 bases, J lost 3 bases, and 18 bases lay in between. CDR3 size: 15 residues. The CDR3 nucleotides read TGTGCCAGCAGTCAGACCCCCGGTCATAACTACGAGCAGTACTTC. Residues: CASSQTPGHNYEQYF.

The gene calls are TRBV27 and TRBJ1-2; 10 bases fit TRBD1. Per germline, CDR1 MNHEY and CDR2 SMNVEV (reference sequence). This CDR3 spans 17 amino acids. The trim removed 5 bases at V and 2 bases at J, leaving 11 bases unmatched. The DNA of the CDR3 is TGTGCCAGCAGTCCCTCGACAGGGGGCATTTTAAACTATGGCTACACCTTC. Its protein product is CASSPSTGGILNYGYTF.

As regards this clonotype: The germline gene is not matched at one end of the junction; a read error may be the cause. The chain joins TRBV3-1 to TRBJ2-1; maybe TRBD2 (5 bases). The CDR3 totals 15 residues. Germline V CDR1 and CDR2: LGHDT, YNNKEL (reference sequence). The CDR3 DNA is TGTGCCAGCAGCCAAGATTACGGGGTTCGAAATGGGCAGTTCTTC. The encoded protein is CASSQDYGVRNGQFF.

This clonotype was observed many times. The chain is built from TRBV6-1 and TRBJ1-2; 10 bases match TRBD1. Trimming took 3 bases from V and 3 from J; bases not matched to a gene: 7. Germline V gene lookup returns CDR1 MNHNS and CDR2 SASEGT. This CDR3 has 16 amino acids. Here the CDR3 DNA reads TGTGCCAGCAGTGATTCGACAGGGGGCAGGCACTATGGCTACACCTTC. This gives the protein CASSDSTGGRHYGYTF.

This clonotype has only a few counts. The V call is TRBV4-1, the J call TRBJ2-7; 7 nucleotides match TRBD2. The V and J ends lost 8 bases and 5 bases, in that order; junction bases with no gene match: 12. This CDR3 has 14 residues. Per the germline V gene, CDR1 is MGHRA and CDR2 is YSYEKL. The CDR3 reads CASGWGGVRDEQYF. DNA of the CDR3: TGCGCCAGCGGCTGGGGGGGGGTAAGGGACGAGCAGTACTTC.

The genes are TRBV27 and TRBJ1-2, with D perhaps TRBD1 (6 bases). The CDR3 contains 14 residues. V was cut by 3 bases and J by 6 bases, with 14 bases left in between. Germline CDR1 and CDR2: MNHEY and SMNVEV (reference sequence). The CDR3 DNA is TGTGCCAGCAGTTTTGGCAGCGGGGGCCATGGCTACACCTTC. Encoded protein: CASSFGSGGHGYTF.

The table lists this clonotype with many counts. The CDR3, as DNA: TGTGCCAGCAGTTACTCGTCAGGACAGGTTGCCCTCGGGGCTGAAGCTTTCTTT. This translates into CASSYSSGQVALGAEAFF. The chain links TRBV6-6 to TRBJ1-1; 7 bases are shared with TRBD1. J was trimmed by 6 bases and V by 0 bases; bases with no gene match: 16. Germline V gives CDR1 MNHNY, CDR2 SVGAGI (reference sequence). This CDR3 region has 18 residues.

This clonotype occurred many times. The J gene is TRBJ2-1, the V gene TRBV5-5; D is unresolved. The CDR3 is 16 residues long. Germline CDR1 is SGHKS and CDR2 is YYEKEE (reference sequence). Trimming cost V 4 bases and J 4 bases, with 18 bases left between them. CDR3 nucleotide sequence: TGTGCCAGCAGCGCCCACCCCCAAGTCGAATACAATGAGCAGTTCTTC. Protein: CASSAHPQVEYNEQFF.

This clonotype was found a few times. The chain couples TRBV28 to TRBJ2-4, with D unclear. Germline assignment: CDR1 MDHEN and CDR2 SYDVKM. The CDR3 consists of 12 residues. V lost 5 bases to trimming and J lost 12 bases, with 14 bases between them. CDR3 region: CASSAPQETQYF. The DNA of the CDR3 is TGTGCCAGCAGTGCGCCTCAAGAGACTCAGTACTTC.